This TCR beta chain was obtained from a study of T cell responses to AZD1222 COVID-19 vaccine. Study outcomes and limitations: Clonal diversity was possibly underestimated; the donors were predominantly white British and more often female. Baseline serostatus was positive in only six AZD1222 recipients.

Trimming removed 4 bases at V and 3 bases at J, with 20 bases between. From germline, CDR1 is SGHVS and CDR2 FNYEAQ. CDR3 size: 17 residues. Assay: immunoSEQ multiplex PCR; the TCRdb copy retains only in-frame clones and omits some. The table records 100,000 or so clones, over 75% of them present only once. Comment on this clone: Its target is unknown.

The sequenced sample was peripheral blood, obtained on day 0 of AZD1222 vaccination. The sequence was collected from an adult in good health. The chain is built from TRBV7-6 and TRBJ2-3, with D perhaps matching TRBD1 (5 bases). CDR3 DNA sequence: TGTGCCAGCAGCTCGCCCCTGGGCCAGGGTGGGACAGATACGCAGTATTTT. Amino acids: CASSSPLGQGGTDTQYF.